The 10 T cell receptor beta chains given below trace back to one sample, sequenced in a study of blood T cells in healthy people across ages. Then a second PCR, running about 6 to 11 cycles, was carried out with a sample-barcoded 5' primer and a J-beta primer mix. TCRdb recomputed calls from the 5' RACE reads with MiXCR, one row per CDR3 protein. In the table there are fewer than 900,000 distinct CDR3 sequences, 30% to 45% of which are singletons. The specimen was blood. All receptors derive from a man between 18 and 35 years old in good health.

The chain combines TRBV7-2 with TRBJ2-5; D might be TRBD2 (6 bases). The CDR3 consists of 15 residues. V was pared by 4 bases and J by 5 bases, with 17 bases between. Germline V gene sequence: CDR1 SGHTA, CDR2 FQGNSA. The CDR3 sequence is CASSSGGTGRETQYF. CDR3 in DNA: TGTGCCAGCAGCTCCGGGGGAACAGGACGGGAGACCCAGTACTTC. Together with reference TRBV7-2 and TRBJ2-5, the CDR3 gives the full variable domain: GAGVSQSPSNKVTEKGKDVELRCDPISGHTALYWYRQSLGQGLEFLIYFQGNSAPDKSGLPSDRFSAERTGGSVSTLTIQRTQQEDSAVYLCASSSGGTGRETQYFGPGTRLLVL.

V is TRBV4-3 and J is TRBJ1-5, with D perhaps TRBD1 (6 bases). CDR1 and CDR2 (germline): LGHNA, YSLEER. The CDR3 runs to 15 residues. Trimming took off 1 base at V and 2 bases at J, with 9 bases between the two ends. CDR3 sequence reads: CASSQVWGRNQPQHF. The CDR3 nucleotides read TGCGCCAGCAGCCAAGTCTGGGGGCGCAATCAGCCCCAGCATTTT.

This clonotype was seen ten or more times. The rearrangement links TRBV5-1 to TRBJ2-7, with D perhaps TRBD1 (6 bases). CDR3 length: 14 residues. V was cut by 1 base and J by 4 bases, with 12 bases left in between. CDR1 is SGHRS, CDR2 YFSETQ, per germline. CDR3 sequence reads: CASSLMGALYEQYF. CDR3 in DNA: TGCGCCAGCAGCTTGATGGGGGCGTTGTACGAGCAGTACTTC.

The chain recombines TRBV4-1 with TRBJ2-7; no definite D call. Germline-derived CDR1 and CDR2 are MGHRA and YSYEKL. V was trimmed by 3 bases and J by 1 base, leaving 10 bases between them. The CDR3 runs 14 residues. DNA of the CDR3: TGCGCCAGCAGCCACACAGCTTCATCCTACGAGCAGTACTTC. Translated, it gives CASSHTASSYEQYF.

This clonotype was detected a few times. The rearrangement uses TRBV20-1 and TRBJ2-3, with D unclear. This CDR3 is built from 12 residues. From germline, CDR1 is DFQATT and CDR2 SNEGSKA (reference sequence). The germline V and J ends were trimmed by 7 bases and 1 base, with 9 bases remaining between them. CDR3 sequence (DNA): TGCAGTGTAGGAGTCGGCACAGATACGCAGTATTTT. Translated, it gives CSVGVGTDTQYF.

This clonotype was observed a handful of times. V gene TRBV6-2 or TRBV6-3 combines with J gene TRBJ2-3, with 14 nucleotides matching TRBD2. Germline CDR1 reads MNHEY; CDR2 reads SVGEGT. The J segment lost 7 bases and the V segment lost 6 bases, leaving 9 bases of the junction unmatched. This CDR3 has 16 amino acids. CDR3 nucleotide sequence: TGTGCCAGCAGGTCGACTAGCGGGGGGGCGGGAAATACGCAGTATTTT. Translation gives CASRSTSGGAGNTQYF.

In its sample, this clonotype was seen once. The rearrangement joins TRBV20-1 to TRBJ1-1; D is unclear. Trimming took 3 bases from V and 4 from J, leaving 15 bases between them. CDR1 DFQATT and CDR2 SNEGSKA come from the germline V gene (reference sequence). CDR3 length: 14 residues. In DNA form, the CDR3 reads TGCAGTGCTAGTAAGTTTCAGGACCTCACTGAAGCTTTCTTT. It translates to CSASKFQDLTEAFF.

This clonotype was detected ten times or more. The genes are TRBV2 and TRBJ2-5, with 7 bases lining up with TRBD2. CDR3 length: 14 amino acids. Germline V gene sequence: CDR1 SNHLY, CDR2 FYNNEI. Germline trimming cut 6 bases from V and 2 bases from J; bases unmatched to any gene: 6. DNA for the CDR3: TGTGCCAGCAGGACTCTAGCGGCACAAGAGACCCAGTACTTC. It translates to CASRTLAAQETQYF. Combining the CDR3 with reference TRBV2 and TRBJ2-5 gives the whole variable domain EPEVTQTPSHQVTQMGQEVILRCVPISNHLYFYWYRQILGQKVEFLVSFYNNEISEKSEIFDDQFSVERPDGSNFTLKIRSTKLEDSAMYFCASRTLAAQETQYFGPGTRLLVL.

The chain employs TRBV12-3 or TRBV12-4 and TRBJ1-2, with D hard to call. This CDR3 is 13 amino acids long. Trimming stripped 6 bases from V and 4 bases from J, with 12 bases between. CDR3 sequence: CASSPQESYGYTF. The CDR3 nucleotides are TGTGCCAGCAGCCCTCAGGAGAGCTATGGCTACACCTTC.

The chain has TRBV14 and TRBJ1-1, with unresolved D. This CDR3 comprises 15 residues. V lost 0 bases, J lost 4 bases, and 12 bases lay in between. Germline CDR1 SGHDN, CDR2 FVKESK. CDR3 region: CASSQDQARGTEAFF. The DNA of the CDR3 is TGTGCCAGCAGCCAAGATCAGGCGCGGGGCACTGAAGCTTTCTTT. The full variable domain, rest sourced from reference TRBV14 and TRBJ1-1, is EAGVTQFPSHSVIEKGQTVTLRCDPISGHDNLYWYRRVMGKEIKFLLHFVKESKQDESGMPNNRFLAERTGGTYSTLKVQPAELEDSGVYFCASSQDQARGTEAFFGQGTRLTVV.